The clone carrying this T cell receptor (beta chain) was picked up many times. Its target is not known. TCRdb used MiXCR to reprocess the reads, holding one entry per CDR3 protein. The table has 200,000 to 250,000 distinct CDR3 sequences, 20% to 25% seen once. This entry belongs to a study of T cell repertoires in cytomegalovirus infection. Findings and caveats of the study: Cumulated frequencies of public TCR beta families served to identify carriers of CMV plus the relevant HLA.

CDR3 length: 14 residues. With 4 bases clipped from V and 5 bases from J, the junction kept 7 bases outside the gene matches. Per the germline V gene, CDR1 is MNHEY and CDR2 is SMNVEV (reference sequence). The V gene is TRBV27, the J gene TRBJ2-7; TRBD2 matches at 8 bases. Sequences were obtained from CD8+ T cells from PBMCs. This TCR was recovered from a human donor in good health (CMV status not recorded). Some clones in this sample may be carry-over from other donors' samples. CDR3 residues: CASSSGLVVDEQYF. The CDR3 nucleotides read TGTGCCAGCAGTTCGGGACTAGTCGTCGACGAGCAGTACTTC.